This passage covers 9 T cell receptor beta chains from one sample sequenced in a study of blood T cell repertoires in COVID-19. The table came from immunoSEQ multiplex PCR; TCRdb's copy has only in-frame clones and leaves some out. The top ten hold approximately 3.1% of the sample, which has around 97,000 clones, 87% seen once. Sequencing was carried out using peripheral blood. These receptors all stem from a man aged 50-59 years in a cohort sampled during active COVID-19.

The chain links TRBV12-3 or TRBV12-4 to TRBJ2-7; perhaps TRBD2 as D (6 bases). The V and J ends lost 5 bases and 6 bases respectively, with 14 bases between them. The CDR3 totals 13 residues. CDR3 protein: CASSGLGSGEQYV. The DNA of the CDR3 is TGTGCCAGCAGTGGCCTGGGTAGCGGCGAGCAGTACGTC.

This sequence joins TRBV6-5 and TRBJ2-1; D perhaps matches TRBD1 (7 bases). Germline V gives CDR1 MNHEY, CDR2 SVGAGI. V dropped 6 bases and J dropped 6 bases, with 18 bases sitting between them. The CDR3 is 15 residues long. CDR3 residues: CASSAGRQGGNEQFF. The CDR3 DNA follows: TGTGCCAGCAGCGCCGGACGACAGGGAGGCAATGAGCAGTTCTTC.

The chain recombines TRBV24-1 with TRBJ1-5; a weak D match, TRBD1 (5 bases). V was pared by 3 bases and J by 2 bases, with 10 bases between. This CDR3 is built from 15 residues. The germline gives CDR1 KGHDR, CDR2 SFDVKD. CDR3 DNA sequence: TGTGCCACCAGTGATCCCTCGGGGGGCAATCAGCCCCAGCATTTT. Translating gives CATSDPSGGNQPQHF.

The rearrangement links TRBV7-9 to TRBJ1-1; TRBD1 matches at 8 bases. J lost 8 bases, V lost 1 base, and 3 bases had no gene match. The CDR3 has 13 residues. Germline V gene data show CDR1 as SEHNR and CDR2 as FQNEAQ (reference sequence). The CDR3 loop is CASSLVSGGEAFF. CDR3 in DNA: TGTGCCAGCAGCTTAGTCTCAGGGGGCGAAGCTTTCTTT.

This clone was recorded only once. The chain carries TRBV6-6 and TRBJ1-3, with D tentatively TRBD1 (6 bases). CDR1 MNHNY and CDR2 SVGAGI come from the germline V gene (reference sequence). CDR3 length: 15 amino acids. Trimming took 4 bases from V and 0 from J, leaving 10 bases between them. The CDR3 DNA follows: TGTGCCAGCAGTTCCTCGGACAGCTCTGGAAACACCATATATTTT. Translation gives CASSSSDSSGNTIYF.

The chain employs TRBV6-1 and TRBJ1-2; D unresolved. Trimming left V 0 bases short and J 5 bases short, with 7 bases between. CDR1 MNHNS and CDR2 SASEGT come from the germline V gene. The CDR3 runs 13 residues. The CDR3 DNA reads as TGTGCCAGCAGTGAAGCGAGAGGGTATGGCTACACCTTC. It encodes CASSEARGYGYTF.

V is TRBV7-2 and J is TRBJ1-1; maybe TRBD1 (5 bases). The CDR3 has 16 amino acids. V was cut by 5 bases and J by 0 bases, with 16 bases left in between. Germline V lookup: CDR1 SGHTA, CDR2 FQGNSA. CDR3 amino acids: CASSETVGRMNTEAFF. CDR3 in DNA: TGTGCCAGCAGCGAGACAGTTGGGCGAATGAACACTGAAGCTTTCTTT.

J is TRBJ2-1 and V is TRBV5-1; D is undetermined. Germline V gene data show CDR1 as SGHRS and CDR2 as YFSETQ. V lost 0 bases, J lost 3 bases, and 4 bases lay in between. CDR3 length: 13 amino acids. Here the CDR3 reads CASSLDSYNEQFF. The CDR3 bases are TGCGCCAGCAGCTTGGACAGCTACAATGAGCAGTTCTTC.

This chain uses TRBV28 with TRBJ1-2, with no clear D. The CDR3 length is 13 residues. CDR1 and CDR2 from the germline V gene are MDHEN and SYDVKM. The V end was cut by 2 bases, the J end by 7 bases, with 11 bases between. CDR3 in amino acids: CASSLARPGGYTF. In nucleotides, the CDR3 is TGTGCCAGCAGTTTAGCCCGACCGGGTGGCTACACCTTC.